These T cell receptor beta chains were read from a single sample in a study of shared clonotypes between healthy human individuals. Sequenced by immunoSEQ multiplex PCR; TCRdb stores in-frame clones only, minus some. The table lists 2 million to 2.5 million clones, less than 95% of them singletons. The material sequenced was naive CD4+ T cells from PBMCs. All receptors derive from a man aged 18-30 years in good health. Some clones in this sample may be carry-over from other donors' samples. CDR3s include the opening cysteine and the closing phenylalanine or tryptophan. Each record gives: J gene, clone size, D gene, V gene, CDR3 DNA, CDR3 protein. The D gene is left open where the match is weak. Not all rows give a size; the values are once, few, many and, for expanded clones, a class.

j_call: TRBJ1-1; clone_size: few; d_call: .; v_call: TRBV6-6; cdr3_nt: TGTGCCAGCAGGAACAGGGTTGACACTGAAGCTTTCTTT; cdr3_aa: CASRNRVDTEAFF
j_call: TRBJ2-7; clone_size: .; d_call: TRBD1; v_call: TRBV2; cdr3_nt: TGTGCCAGCAGGGGACAGAGCTACGAGCAGTACTTC; cdr3_aa: CASRGQSYEQYF
j_call: TRBJ2-4; clone_size: .; d_call: .; v_call: TRBV30; cdr3_nt: TGTGCCTGGAGTGTGGGGGCGGGACGGTTCCTAGCCAAAAACATTCAGTACTTC; cdr3_aa: CAWSVGAGRFLAKNIQYF
j_call: TRBJ1-1; clone_size: .; d_call: TRBD1; v_call: TRBV9; cdr3_nt: TGTGCCAGCAGCCCCCTCCCCTTGGGAAGGGGGCATTTTTGGAGCACTGAAGCTTTCTTT; cdr3_aa: CASSPLPLGRGHFWSTEAFF
j_call: TRBJ2-7; clone_size: .; d_call: .; v_call: TRBV29-1; cdr3_nt: TGCAGCGTTGTCAGGGGAAGCGCAAGAGGGGCATACGAGCAGTACTTC; cdr3_aa: CSVVRGSARGAYEQYF
j_call: TRBJ2-1; clone_size: once; d_call: TRBD2; v_call: TRBV29-1; cdr3_nt: TGCAGCGTTGATAGGCGGGGGGGGAACAATGAGCAGTTCTTC; cdr3_aa: CSVDRRGGNNEQFF
j_call: TRBJ2-1; clone_size: .; d_call: TRBD2; v_call: TRBV18; cdr3_nt: TGTGCCAGCTCAACCGGACTAGCGGGCTCCTACAATGAGCAGTTCTTC; cdr3_aa: CASSTGLAGSYNEQFF
j_call: TRBJ2-7; clone_size: .; d_call: .; v_call: TRBV6-6; cdr3_nt: TGTGCCAGCAGTTACGCAGGGGTCGAGCAGTACTTC; cdr3_aa: CASSYAGVEQYF
j_call: TRBJ1-4; clone_size: .; d_call: .; v_call: TRBV30; cdr3_nt: TGTGCCTGGAGTGGACAGACCAAGAGTGAAAAACTGTTTTTT; cdr3_aa: CAWSGQTKSEKLFF
j_call: TRBJ1-2; clone_size: .; d_call: TRBD1; v_call: TRBV19; cdr3_nt: TGTGCCAGTAGTATATTACAGGGGTTCTCCTATGGCTACACCTTC; cdr3_aa: CASSILQGFSYGYTF
j_call: TRBJ1-3; clone_size: .; d_call: TRBD1; v_call: TRBV30; cdr3_nt: TGTGCCTGGAGTGTAAGACAGGGCCTCTCTGGAAACACCATATATTTT; cdr3_aa: CAWSVRQGLSGNTIYF
j_call: TRBJ1-5; clone_size: .; d_call: .; v_call: TRBV5-4; cdr3_nt: TGTGCCAGCAGCGCCAGGGGTTTTCAGCCCCAGCATTTT; cdr3_aa: CASSARGFQPQHF
j_call: TRBJ1-2; clone_size: .; d_call: .; v_call: TRBV28; cdr3_nt: TGTGCCAGCAGTTTGAAGGGAGTTGGCACCTTC; cdr3_aa: CASSLKGVGTF
j_call: TRBJ2-5; clone_size: .; d_call: .; v_call: TRBV15; cdr3_nt: TGTGCCACCAGCAGAGGGTCGACAGCTATGGGGGACTTC; cdr3_aa: CATSRGSTAMGDF
j_call: TRBJ2-3; clone_size: .; d_call: TRBD2; v_call: TRBV2; cdr3_nt: TGTGCCAGCAGGAGGACTAGCGGGATTGAGACAGATACGCAGTATTTT; cdr3_aa: CASRRTSGIETDTQYF
j_call: TRBJ2-1; clone_size: .; d_call: TRBD1; v_call: TRBV28; cdr3_nt: TGTGCCATGCAAAACGACAGGGACAATGAGCAGTTCTTC; cdr3_aa: CAMQNDRDNEQFF
j_call: TRBJ1-3; clone_size: .; d_call: .; v_call: TRBV4-3; cdr3_nt: TGCGCCAGCAGCCGCGACAGGAGCTCTGGAAACACCATATATTTT; cdr3_aa: CASSRDRSSGNTIYF
j_call: TRBJ1-1; clone_size: .; d_call: TRBD1; v_call: TRBV11-3; cdr3_nt: TGTGCCAGCAGCAGGGGGACAGTCACTGAAGCTTTCTTT; cdr3_aa: CASSRGTVTEAFF
j_call: TRBJ2-1; clone_size: .; d_call: .; v_call: TRBV18; cdr3_nt: TGTGCCAGCTCACCTACACCGGGGGGACAAGGAAACAATGAGCAGTTCTTC; cdr3_aa: CASSPTPGGQGNNEQFF
j_call: TRBJ1-1; clone_size: .; d_call: .; v_call: TRBV10-3; cdr3_nt: TGTGCCATCAGTGAGTCAGTGGAGGCTTTCTTT; cdr3_aa: CAISESVEAFF
j_call: TRBJ1-3; clone_size: .; d_call: .; v_call: TRBV18; cdr3_nt: TGTGCCAGCTCACCAGTGGGAAACACCATATATTTT; cdr3_aa: CASSPVGNTIYF
j_call: TRBJ2-7; clone_size: .; d_call: TRBD2; v_call: TRBV5-1; cdr3_nt: TGCGCCAGCAGCTTGGCGGGACTAGCTTTGAGTTGGGAGTACTTC; cdr3_aa: CASSLAGLALSWEYF
j_call: TRBJ1-5; clone_size: .; d_call: .; v_call: TRBV4-1; cdr3_nt: TGCGCCAGCAGCCAAGATCGGGGGGCAGATAATCAGCCCCAGCATTTT; cdr3_aa: CASSQDRGADNQPQHF
j_call: TRBJ2-1; clone_size: .; d_call: .; v_call: TRBV6-6; cdr3_nt: TGTGCCAGCAGTTACAAGGGGGGGCAGTTCTTC; cdr3_aa: CASSYKGGQFF
j_call: TRBJ2-2; clone_size: .; d_call: .; v_call: TRBV2; cdr3_nt: TGTGCCAGCAGTCCTTTGAGGAACACCGGGGAGCTGTTTTTT; cdr3_aa: CASSPLRNTGELFF
j_call: TRBJ1-2; clone_size: .; d_call: .; v_call: TRBV23-1; cdr3_nt: TGCGCCAGCAGTCACGGGGAGGGACGGGACACCGTCCTAGTCGGCTACACCTTC; cdr3_aa: CASSHGEGRDTVLVGYTF
j_call: TRBJ2-5; clone_size: .; d_call: TRBD1; v_call: TRBV30; cdr3_nt: TGTGCCTGGAGTGCTAGAGGGGGCGAGACCCAGTACTTC; cdr3_aa: CAWSARGGETQYF
j_call: TRBJ2-5; clone_size: .; d_call: .; v_call: TRBV6-1; cdr3_nt: TGTGCCAGCAGTGAAGCTTCCAGCGGGCCCCCCTGGGAGACCCAGTACTTC; cdr3_aa: CASSEASSGPPWETQYF
j_call: TRBJ1-2; clone_size: .; d_call: .; v_call: TRBV4-3; cdr3_nt: TGCGCCAGCAGCCAAATGTGGGGCTATGGCTACACCTTC; cdr3_aa: CASSQMWGYGYTF
j_call: TRBJ2-1; clone_size: once; d_call: .; v_call: TRBV6-1; cdr3_nt: TGTGCCAGCAAGGGCCCGGGCTACAATGAGCAGTTCTTC; cdr3_aa: CASKGPGYNEQFF
j_call: TRBJ1-1; clone_size: .; d_call: .; v_call: TRBV15; cdr3_nt: TGTGCCACCAAGCGGATAGGGGGACTCCGGGGCACTGAAGCTTTCTTT; cdr3_aa: CATKRIGGLRGTEAFF
j_call: TRBJ2-7; clone_size: .; d_call: .; v_call: TRBV10-1; cdr3_nt: TGCGCCAGCAGTGAGGATCGGGGGAGAAGCTCCTACGAGCAGTACTTC; cdr3_aa: CASSEDRGRSSYEQYF
j_call: TRBJ1-1; clone_size: .; d_call: .; v_call: TRBV6-1; cdr3_nt: TGTGCCAGCAGACTCGGAGCGAACACTGAAGCTTTCTTT; cdr3_aa: CASRLGANTEAFF
j_call: TRBJ2-7; clone_size: .; d_call: .; v_call: TRBV6-5; cdr3_nt: TGTGCCAGCAGATTAGGCCTCCGGGATTCCTACGAGCAGTACTTC; cdr3_aa: CASRLGLRDSYEQYF
j_call: TRBJ2-1; clone_size: .; d_call: .; v_call: TRBV9; cdr3_nt: TGTGCCAGCAGCGCCCGAACAGGGCTCAAGAACAATGAGCAGTTCTTC; cdr3_aa: CASSARTGLKNNEQFF
j_call: TRBJ2-3; clone_size: .; d_call: .; v_call: TRBV7-2; cdr3_nt: TGTGCCAGCAGCTCACGACATACAACAGATACGCAGTATTTT; cdr3_aa: CASSSRHTTDTQYF
j_call: TRBJ2-1; clone_size: .; d_call: TRBD1; v_call: TRBV5-1; cdr3_nt: TGCGCCAGCAGCCCCCAGGGGGAACCCTCCTACAATGAGCAGTTCTTC; cdr3_aa: CASSPQGEPSYNEQFF
j_call: TRBJ1-5; clone_size: .; d_call: .; v_call: TRBV19; cdr3_nt: TGTGCCAGTAGTGATGTGGGGGGCCAGGGTCAGCCCCAGCATTTT; cdr3_aa: CASSDVGGQGQPQHF
j_call: TRBJ1-1; clone_size: .; d_call: .; v_call: TRBV5-6; cdr3_nt: TGTGCCAGCAGCTTGGGGAGGAGGAACACTGAAGCTTTCTTT; cdr3_aa: CASSLGRRNTEAFF
j_call: TRBJ2-5; clone_size: .; d_call: .; v_call: TRBV7-2; cdr3_nt: TGTGCCAGCAGCCTTGGACGGAGACAAGAGACCCAGTACTTC; cdr3_aa: CASSLGRRQETQYF
j_call: TRBJ2-7; clone_size: .; d_call: TRBD1; v_call: TRBV5-1; cdr3_nt: TGCGCCAGCAGCTTGGACGGACAGGGAAGCTCCTACGAGCAGTACTTC; cdr3_aa: CASSLDGQGSSYEQYF
j_call: TRBJ2-7; clone_size: .; d_call: TRBD1; v_call: TRBV6-1; cdr3_nt: TGTGCCAGCAGATTATTCCGGGACAGGGCTTACGAGCAGTACTTC; cdr3_aa: CASRLFRDRAYEQYF
j_call: TRBJ2-3; clone_size: .; d_call: .; v_call: TRBV5-6; cdr3_nt: TGTGCCAGCTCCCCCATTCGGGACAGCACAGATACGCAGTATTTT; cdr3_aa: CASSPIRDSTDTQYF
j_call: TRBJ1-4; clone_size: .; d_call: TRBD1; v_call: TRBV18; cdr3_nt: TGTGCCAGCTCACCCCGGACAGGGGCCGAAAAACTGTTTTTT; cdr3_aa: CASSPRTGAEKLFF
j_call: TRBJ1-4; clone_size: .; d_call: .; v_call: TRBV4-1; cdr3_nt: TGCGCCAGCAGCCAAGGGGAGGTTAATGAAAAACTGTTTTTT; cdr3_aa: CASSQGEVNEKLFF